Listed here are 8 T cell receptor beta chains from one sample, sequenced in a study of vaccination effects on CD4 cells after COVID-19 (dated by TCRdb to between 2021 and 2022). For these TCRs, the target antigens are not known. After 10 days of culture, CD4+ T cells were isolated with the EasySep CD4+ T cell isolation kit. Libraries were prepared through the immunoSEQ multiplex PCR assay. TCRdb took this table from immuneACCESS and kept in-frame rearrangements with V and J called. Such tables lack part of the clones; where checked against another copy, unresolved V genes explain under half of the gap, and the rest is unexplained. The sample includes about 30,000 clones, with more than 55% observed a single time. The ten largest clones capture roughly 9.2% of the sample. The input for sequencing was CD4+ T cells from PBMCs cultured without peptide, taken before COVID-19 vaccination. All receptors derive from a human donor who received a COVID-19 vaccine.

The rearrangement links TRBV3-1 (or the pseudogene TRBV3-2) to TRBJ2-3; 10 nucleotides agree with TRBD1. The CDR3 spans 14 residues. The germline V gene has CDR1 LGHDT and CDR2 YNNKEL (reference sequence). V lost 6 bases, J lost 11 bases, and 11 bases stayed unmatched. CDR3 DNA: TGTGCCAGCAGACTCGGGACAGGGGAAGGCAGGCAGTATTTT. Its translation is CASRLGTGEGRQYF.

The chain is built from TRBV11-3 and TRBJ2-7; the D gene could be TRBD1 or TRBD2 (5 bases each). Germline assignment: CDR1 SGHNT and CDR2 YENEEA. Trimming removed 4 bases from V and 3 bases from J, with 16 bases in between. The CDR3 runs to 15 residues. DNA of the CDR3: TGTGCCAGCAGCTCGAGAGGGGACCAGCGCTACGAGCAGTACTTC. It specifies CASSSRGDQRYEQYF.

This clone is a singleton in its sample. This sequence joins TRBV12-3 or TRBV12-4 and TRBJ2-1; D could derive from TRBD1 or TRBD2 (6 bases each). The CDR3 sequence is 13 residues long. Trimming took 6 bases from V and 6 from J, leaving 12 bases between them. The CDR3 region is CASSRETGNEQFF. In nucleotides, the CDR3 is TGTGCCAGCAGCCGGGAGACAGGCAATGAGCAGTTCTTC.

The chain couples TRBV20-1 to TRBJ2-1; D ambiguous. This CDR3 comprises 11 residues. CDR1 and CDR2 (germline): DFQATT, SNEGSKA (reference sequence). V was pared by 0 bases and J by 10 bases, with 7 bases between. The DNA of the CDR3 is TGCAGTGCTAGAGATTTCCCCGAGCAGTTCTTC. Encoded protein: CSARDFPEQFF.

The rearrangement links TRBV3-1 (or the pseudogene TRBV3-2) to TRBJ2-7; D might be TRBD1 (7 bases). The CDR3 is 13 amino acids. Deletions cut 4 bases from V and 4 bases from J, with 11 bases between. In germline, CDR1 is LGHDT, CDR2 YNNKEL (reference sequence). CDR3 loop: CASSRQGLYEQYF. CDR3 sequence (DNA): TGTGCCAGCAGCCGACAGGGACTTTACGAGCAGTACTTC.

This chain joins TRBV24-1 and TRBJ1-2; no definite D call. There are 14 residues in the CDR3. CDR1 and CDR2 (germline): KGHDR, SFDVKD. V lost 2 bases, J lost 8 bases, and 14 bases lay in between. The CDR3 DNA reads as TGTGCCACCAGTGATTCTCAGACCGCACGAGGCTACACCTTC. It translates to CATSDSQTARGYTF.

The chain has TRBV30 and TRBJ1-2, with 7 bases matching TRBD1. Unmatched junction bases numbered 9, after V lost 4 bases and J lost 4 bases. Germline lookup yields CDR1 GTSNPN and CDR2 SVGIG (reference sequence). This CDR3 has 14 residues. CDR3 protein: CAWILLQGSYGYTF. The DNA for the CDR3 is TGTGCCTGGATACTCTTACAGGGGAGCTATGGCTACACCTTC.

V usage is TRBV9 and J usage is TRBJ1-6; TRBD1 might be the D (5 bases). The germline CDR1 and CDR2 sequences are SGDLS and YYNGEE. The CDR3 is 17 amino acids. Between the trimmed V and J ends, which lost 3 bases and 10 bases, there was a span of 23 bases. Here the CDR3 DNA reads TGTGCCAGCAGCGCGGATACTCAGGGAGGGGCATCCTCACCCCTCCACTTT. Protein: CASSADTQGGASSPLHF. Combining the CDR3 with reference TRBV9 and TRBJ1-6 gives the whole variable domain DSGVTQTPKHLITATGQRVTLRCSPRSGDLSVYWYQQSLDQGLQFLIQYYNGEERAKGNILERFSAQQFPDLHSELNLSSLELGDSALYFCASSADTQGGASSPLHFGNGTRLTVT.